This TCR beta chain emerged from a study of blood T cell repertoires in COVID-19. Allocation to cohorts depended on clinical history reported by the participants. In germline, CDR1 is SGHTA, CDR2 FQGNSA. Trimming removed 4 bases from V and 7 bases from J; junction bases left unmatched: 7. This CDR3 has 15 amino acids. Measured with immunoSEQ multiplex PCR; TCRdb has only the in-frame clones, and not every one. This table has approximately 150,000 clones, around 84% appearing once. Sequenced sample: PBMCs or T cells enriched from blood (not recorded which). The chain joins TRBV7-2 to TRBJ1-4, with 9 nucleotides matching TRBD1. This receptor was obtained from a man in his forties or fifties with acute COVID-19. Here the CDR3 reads CASSSTGGVGEKLFF. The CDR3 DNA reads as TGTGCCAGCAGCTCTACAGGGGGCGTAGGTGAAAAACTGTTTTTT. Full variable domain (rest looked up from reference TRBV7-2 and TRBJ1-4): GAGVSQSPSNKVTEKGKDVELRCDPISGHTALYWYRQSLGQGLEFLIYFQGNSAPDKSGLPSDRFSAERTGGSVSTLTIQRTQQEDSAVYLCASSSTGGVGEKLFFGSGTQLSVL.